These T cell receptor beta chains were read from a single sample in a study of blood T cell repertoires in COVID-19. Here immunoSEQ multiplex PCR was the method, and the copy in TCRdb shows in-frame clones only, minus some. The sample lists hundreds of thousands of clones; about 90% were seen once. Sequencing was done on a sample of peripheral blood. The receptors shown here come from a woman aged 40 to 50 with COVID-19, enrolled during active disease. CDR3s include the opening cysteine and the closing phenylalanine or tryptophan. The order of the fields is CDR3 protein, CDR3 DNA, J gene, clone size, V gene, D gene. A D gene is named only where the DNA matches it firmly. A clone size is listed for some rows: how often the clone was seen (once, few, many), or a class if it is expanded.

cdr3_aa: CASSLVAGVRYNEQFF; cdr3_nt: TGTGCCAGCAGCTTAGTGGCGGGGGTCAGGTACAATGAGCAGTTCTTC; j_call: TRBJ2-1; clone_size: once; v_call: TRBV7-9; d_call: TRBD2
cdr3_aa: CAAGEASGGRFTDTQYF; cdr3_nt: TGTGCCGCAGGGGAGGCTAGCGGGGGGCGGTTCACAGATACGCAGTATTTT; j_call: TRBJ2-3; clone_size: -; v_call: TRBV30; d_call: TRBD2
cdr3_aa: CASSLNFYFYEQYF; cdr3_nt: TGTGCCAGCAGCTTGAACTTTTATTTCTACGAGCAGTACTTC; j_call: TRBJ2-7; clone_size: -; v_call: TRBV5-6; d_call: -
cdr3_aa: CASRGAGNSPLHF; cdr3_nt: TGTGCCAGCAGGGGCGCCGGTAATTCACCCCTCCACTTT; j_call: TRBJ1-6; clone_size: few; v_call: TRBV19; d_call: -
cdr3_aa: CASSRTGTAEYEQYF; cdr3_nt: TGCGCCAGCAGCCGGACCGGGACAGCAGAATACGAGCAGTACTTC; j_call: TRBJ2-7; clone_size: few; v_call: TRBV5-1; d_call: TRBD1
cdr3_aa: CASSSHHLLNTEAFF; cdr3_nt: TGTGCCAGCAGTAGCCATCACCTACTGAACACTGAAGCTTTCTTT; j_call: TRBJ1-1; clone_size: -; v_call: TRBV3-1/TRBV3-2; d_call: -
cdr3_aa: CASNPWAGETEAFF; cdr3_nt: TGTGCCAGCAACCCCTGGGCGGGGGAGACTGAAGCTTTCTTT; j_call: TRBJ1-1; clone_size: -; v_call: TRBV28; d_call: -
cdr3_aa: CASSVARATEAFF; cdr3_nt: TGTGCCAGCAGCGTAGCCAGGGCCACTGAAGCTTTCTTT; j_call: TRBJ1-1; clone_size: -; v_call: TRBV9; d_call: -
cdr3_aa: CASSPPNTGELFF; cdr3_nt: TGTGCCAGCAGCCCTCCGAACACCGGGGAGCTGTTTTTT; j_call: TRBJ2-2; clone_size: few; v_call: TRBV5-4; d_call: -
cdr3_aa: CASSFSGGNTDTQYF; cdr3_nt: TGTGCCAGCAGCTTTAGCGGGGGGAACACAGATACGCAGTATTTT; j_call: TRBJ2-3; clone_size: -; v_call: TRBV5-6; d_call: TRBD2
cdr3_aa: CASRPLGGRHTEAFF; cdr3_nt: TGTGCCAGCAGACCACTGGGGGGGAGACACACTGAAGCTTTCTTT; j_call: TRBJ1-1; clone_size: few; v_call: TRBV11-2; d_call: -
cdr3_aa: CASRTGHGTDTQYF; cdr3_nt: TGTGCCAGTCGGACAGGCCACGGCACAGATACGCAGTATTTT; j_call: TRBJ2-3; clone_size: -; v_call: TRBV6-4; d_call: TRBD1
cdr3_aa: CASSIQGTYSNQPQHF; cdr3_nt: TGTGCCAGTAGTATACAGGGCACCTATAGCAATCAGCCCCAGCATTTT; j_call: TRBJ1-5; clone_size: -; v_call: TRBV19; d_call: -
cdr3_aa: CASSPGQQETQYF; cdr3_nt: TGTGCCAGCAGCCCAGGACAGCAAGAGACCCAGTACTTC; j_call: TRBJ2-5; clone_size: -; v_call: TRBV11-2; d_call: -
cdr3_aa: CASSLQGAGGYTF; cdr3_nt: TGCGCCAGCAGTTTGCAGGGGGCTGGTGGCTACACCTTC; j_call: TRBJ1-2; clone_size: -; v_call: TRBV5-1; d_call: TRBD1
cdr3_aa: CAWTQPGGYYEQYF; cdr3_nt: TGTGCCTGGACCCAGCCCGGAGGGTACTACGAGCAGTACTTC; j_call: TRBJ2-7; clone_size: -; v_call: TRBV30; d_call: -
cdr3_aa: CASRWREGPVGTQYF; cdr3_nt: TGTGCCAGCAGATGGAGGGAGGGCCCGGTTGGGACCCAGTACTTC; j_call: TRBJ2-5; clone_size: -; v_call: TRBV5-4; d_call: TRBD2
cdr3_aa: CASSSNSKETQYF; cdr3_nt: TGCGCCAGCAGCTCCAACTCAAAAGAGACCCAGTACTTC; j_call: TRBJ2-5; clone_size: -; v_call: TRBV5-1; d_call: -
cdr3_aa: CASSPLRSGGPGEQYF; cdr3_nt: TGTGCCAGCAGCCCCCTCAGGTCGGGAGGGCCGGGCGAGCAGTACTTC; j_call: TRBJ2-7; clone_size: -; v_call: TRBV7-9; d_call: TRBD2
cdr3_aa: CSVERPSGSTDTQYF; cdr3_nt: TGCAGCGTTGAAAGACCCAGCGGGAGTACAGATACGCAGTATTTT; j_call: TRBJ2-3; clone_size: -; v_call: TRBV29-1; d_call: TRBD2
cdr3_aa: CASSAKTGEETQYF; cdr3_nt: TGTGCCAGCAGCGCAAAAACAGGGGAAGAGACCCAGTACTTC; j_call: TRBJ2-5; clone_size: -; v_call: TRBV9; d_call: TRBD1
cdr3_aa: CASSSNPISRVDEQFF; cdr3_nt: TGTGCCAGCAGCTCCAACCCGATCTCCCGGGTCGATGAGCAGTTCTTC; j_call: TRBJ2-1; clone_size: few; v_call: TRBV11-1; d_call: -
cdr3_aa: CASSTRPGQGRRPQHF; cdr3_nt: TGTGCCAGTAGTACCCGACCGGGACAGGGGCGACGGCCCCAGCATTTT; j_call: TRBJ1-5; clone_size: -; v_call: TRBV19; d_call: TRBD1
cdr3_aa: CASSYGERPYEQYF; cdr3_nt: TGTGCCAGCAGTTACGGGGAGCGCCCGTACGAGCAGTACTTC; j_call: TRBJ2-7; clone_size: -; v_call: TRBV6-5; d_call: -